The clone carrying this T cell receptor (beta chain) was recorded a few times. Some clones are missing from TCRdb's copy, which holds only in-frame ones; the method was immunoSEQ multiplex PCR. Of 25,000 to 35,000 clones in the sample, 90% were seen once. The CDR3 is 15 amino acids. In germline, CDR1 is MNHNY, CDR2 SVGAGI (reference sequence). Deletions cut 5 bases from V and 1 base from J, with 14 bases between. The data were obtained in a study of neoadjuvant nivolumab and ipilimumab in lung cancer. The sample was peripheral blood, taken after neoadjuvant nivolumab, alone or with ipilimumab, at or shortly before surgery. The chain joins TRBV6-6 to TRBJ1-1, with TRBD1 as a possible D gene (6 bases). The receptor was isolated from an adult with non-small cell lung cancer. CDR3 loop: CASSDTGLRNTEAFF. In nucleotides, the CDR3 is TGTGCCAGCAGTGACACAGGGCTTCGGAACACTGAAGCTTTCTTT.